This T cell receptor (beta chain) was observed in a study of metastatic and nonmetastatic thyroid tumors. With MiXCR, TCRdb reprocessed the PCR reads. Altogether approximately 25,000 clones are present, under 25% being singletons, with the ten largest covering about 25%. Every patient underwent thyroid surgery untreated. This clone came up many times. There are 15 residues in the CDR3. Germline assignment: CDR1 LNHDA and CDR2 SQIVND (reference sequence). With V trimmed by 9 bases and J by 5 bases, 14 bases remained unmatched. V and J are TRBV19 and TRBJ1-1; 8 bases match TRBD1. Sequenced input: blood. This TCR was sampled from a male donor with papillary thyroid cancer or a benign thyroid nodule (not recorded which). Some clones in this sample may be carry-over from other donors' samples. CDR3 residues: CASNSITGGDTEAFF. CDR3 nucleotide sequence: TGTGCCAGCAATTCTATTACAGGGGGGGATACTGAAGCTTTCTTT.